The T cell receptor beta chain under discussion was sequenced for a study of follicular helper T cells after annual influenza vaccination. Findings and caveats of the study: ICOS+CD38+ cTfh clonality tracked population frequency, and its change tracked circulating plasmablast change.

About this clone: Its antigen is still unknown.

Trimming left V 0 bases short and J 0 bases short, with 9 bases between. The CDR3 extends over 17 amino acids. The germline CDR1 and CDR2 sequences are SGHAT and FQNNGV. Specified time point: 2015-2016 season, pre-vaccination. Assay used: immunoSEQ multiplex PCR; TCRdb lists only in-frame clones, some missing. This table has about 5,600 clones, about 84% appearing once. The chain links TRBV11-2 to TRBJ1-6; no definite D call. Sequences were derived from CXCR5- memory CD4+ T cells sorted from blood, sampled on the day of influenza vaccination. The receptor's source is an adult who received the influenza vaccine. DNA of the CDR3: TGTGCCAGCAGCTTAGACAGGTCTAGCTCCTATAATTCACCCCTCCACTTT. Translating it yields CASSLDRSSSYNSPLHF. Complete variable domain (other parts from reference TRBV11-2 and TRBJ1-6): EAGVAQSPRYKIIEKRQSVAFWCNPISGHATLYWYQQILGQGPKLLIQFQNNGVVDDSQLPKDRFSAERLKGVDSTLKIQPAKLEDSAVYLCASSLDRSSSYNSPLHFGNGTRLTVT.